The 17 T cell receptor beta chains below all came from one sample that was sequenced in a study of vaccination and CD4 T cells after COVID-19. Sequence data for DNA of cultured CD4+ T cells were generated by the Oncomine TCR Beta short-read assay. TCRdb reanalysed the PCR reads using MiXCR and keeps one entry per CDR3 protein. Of 15,000 or so distinct CDR3 sequences in the sample, 48% are singletons; the top ten hold 11% to 15%. Antigen specificity for these receptors is unknown. The treatment: approximately 9-day PBMC culture with coronavirus spike peptide pools or control peptides (ViraFEST assay). The sample taken for sequencing was CD4+ T cells from blood, cultured in vitro. Receptor source: a human donor who had recovered from COVID-19.

This clonotype has just a few counts. V and J are TRBV7-2 and TRBJ2-7, with unresolved D. CDR3 length equals 12 residues. Germline CDR1 is SGHTA and CDR2 is FQGNSA. V was clipped by 3 bases and J by 2 bases, with 5 bases between them. CDR3 nucleotide sequence: TGTGCCAGCAGCTTCAGTACCTACGAGCAGTACTTC. Its translation is CASSFSTYEQYF.

The rearrangement uses TRBV7-2 and TRBJ1-5; no definite D call. The germline V gene encodes CDR1 SGHTA and CDR2 FQGNSA. V was pared by 4 bases and J by 4 bases, with 8 bases between. The CDR3 runs to 13 residues. The CDR3 coding sequence is TGTGCCAGCAGCTCACAGCCTAATCAGCCCCAGCATTTT. Its protein product is CASSSQPNQPQHF.

V is TRBV19 and J is TRBJ1-2; 7 nucleotides line up with TRBD1. The CDR3 is made up of 14 amino acids. Unmatched junction bases numbered 3, after V lost 3 bases and J lost 2 bases. CDR1 is LNHDA and CDR2 is SQIVND in the germline V gene (reference sequence). The CDR3 DNA reads TGTGCCAGTAGTATTTGGGACAGAAACTATGGCTACACCTTC. This sequence encodes CASSIWDRNYGYTF. Drawing the rest from reference TRBV19 and TRBJ1-2, the complete variable domain is DGGITQSPKYLFRKEGQNVTLSCEQNLNHDAMYWYRQDPGQGLRLIYYSQIVNDFQKGDIAEGYSVSREKKESFPLTVTSAQKNPTAFYLCASSIWDRNYGYTFGSGTRLTVV.

This chain links TRBV20-1 with TRBJ2-3; D possibly matches TRBD1 or TRBD2 (7 bases each). Trimming pared 5 bases from V and 6 bases from J, leaving 18 bases between. Germline CDR1 is DFQATT and CDR2 is SNEGSKA (reference sequence). This CDR3 is 14 amino acids long. The CDR3 is CSAVTGRGVDTQYF. As DNA, the CDR3 is TGCAGTGCTGTGACAGGGAGGGGGGTGGATACGCAGTATTTT.

This chain connects TRBV7-3 to TRBJ2-3, with 8 bases lining up with TRBD1. Trimming took 3 bases from V and 5 from J; bases not matched to a gene: 4. The CDR3 covers 14 residues. CDR1 and CDR2 (germline): SGHTA, FQGTGA. The CDR3 DNA is TGTGCCAGCAGCTTCGACAGGGGAGGAGATACGCAGTATTTT. It specifies CASSFDRGGDTQYF.

V and J are TRBV14 and TRBJ1-6; D is uncertain. Per the germline V gene, CDR1 is SGHDN and CDR2 is FVKESK. Trimming stripped 3 bases from V and 10 bases from J, with 16 bases between. The CDR3 length is 15 residues. CDR3 amino acids: CASSQFARTNSPLHF. CDR3 in DNA: TGTGCCAGCAGCCAGTTCGCCAGGACGAACTCACCCCTCCACTTT.

This chain links TRBV7-9 with TRBJ1-4; 10 nucleotides agree with TRBD1. CDR3 length: 15 amino acids. Germline V gives CDR1 SEHNR, CDR2 FQNEAQ (reference sequence). The ends lost 3 bases at V and 8 bases at J; junction bases unmatched: 6. The CDR3 coding sequence is TGTGCCAGCAGCTTCTGGACAGGGGGAGGAGAAAAACTGTTTTTT. Amino acid sequence: CASSFWTGGGEKLFF. The variable domain in full, with the rest retrieved from reference TRBV7-9 and TRBJ1-4, is DTGVSQNPRHKITKRGQNVTFRCDPISEHNRLYWYRQTLGQGPEFLTYFQNEAQLEKSRLLSDRFSAERPKGSFSTLEIQRTEQGDSAMYLCASSFWTGGGEKLFFGSGTQLSVL.

V and J are TRBV20-1 and TRBJ1-6; D is unresolved. V shed 4 bases and J shed 3 bases, with 16 bases lying between them. The CDR3 is 16 residues long. Germline lookup yields CDR1 DFQATT and CDR2 SNEGSKA (reference sequence). In DNA, the CDR3 is TGCAGTGCTAAGATGAACCGGGGTGACTATAATTCACCCCTCCACTTT. It yields the protein CSAKMNRGDYNSPLHF.

CDR3 sequence (DNA): TGTGCCAGCACCGGGACAGGGGGACGGCCCCAGCATTTT. Translated, it gives CASTGTGGRPQHF. The gene calls are TRBV6-1 and TRBJ1-5, with 11 bases matching TRBD1. Germline-derived CDR1 and CDR2 are MNHNS and SASEGT. The CDR3 runs to 13 residues. V was clipped by 7 bases and J by 9 bases; unmatched bases: 5.

This clonotype counts as medium-sized (0.01 to 0.1%). The chain recombines TRBV6-1 with TRBJ1-1; tentatively, D is TRBD1 (5 bases). Trimming took off 6 bases at V and 11 bases at J, with 13 bases between the two ends. This CDR3 contains 11 residues. Germline V gene lookup returns CDR1 MNHNS and CDR2 SASEGT. The CDR3 nucleotides are TGTGCCAGCAGGGGACGTTGGGAGGCTTTCTTT. Protein product: CASRGRWEAFF.

The DNA of the CDR3 is TGTGCCAGCAGCCGACAGGGGGGGAATCAGCCCCAGCATTTT. It is translated as CASSRQGGNQPQHF. The chain recombines TRBV6-2 or TRBV6-3 with TRBJ1-5; 9 bases agree with TRBD1. The V gene end was trimmed by 6 bases and the J gene end by 4 bases; junction bases not matched to a gene: 4. The CDR3 sequence is 14 residues long. The V gene's germline CDR1 is MNHEY and CDR2 SVGEGT.

The genes are TRBV7-2 and TRBJ1-2; D is uncertain. Germline values: CDR1 SGHTA, CDR2 FQGNSA. This CDR3 is built from 12 residues. The ends were cut back, 3 bases at V and 7 bases at J, with 9 bases in the middle. The CDR3 DNA follows: TGTGCCAGCAGCTTCAGGTGGGGTGGCTACACCTTC. As protein: CASSFRWGGYTF.

V is TRBV19 and J is TRBJ1-1; 7 bases are shared with TRBD1. The CDR3 sequence is 16 residues long. V dropped 0 bases and J dropped 1; count of bases not matched to a gene: 5. Germline values: CDR1 LNHDA, CDR2 SQIVND (reference sequence). DNA of the CDR3: TGTGCCAGTAGTATAGATCTCGGGACAGCGAACACTGAAGCTTTCTTT. This codes for CASSIDLGTANTEAFF. Full variable domain (outside the CDR3, taken from reference TRBV19 and TRBJ1-1): DGGITQSPKYLFRKEGQNVTLSCEQNLNHDAMYWYRQDPGQGLRLIYYSQIVNDFQKGDIAEGYSVSREKKESFPLTVTSAQKNPTAFYLCASSIDLGTANTEAFFGQGTRLTVV.

The chain is built from TRBV7-2 and TRBJ1-5; no clear D gene. The V and J ends lost 5 bases and 5 bases respectively, with 13 bases between them. Germline CDR1 reads SGHTA; CDR2 reads FQGNSA. This CDR3 is 14 amino acids long. The CDR3 spells CASSLLGNHQPQHF. The CDR3 nucleotides are TGTGCCAGCAGCCTACTGGGTAACCATCAGCCCCAGCATTTT. The full variable domain, in which reference TRBV7-2 and TRBJ1-5 provide the parts outside the CDR3, is GAGVSQSPSNKVTEKGKDVELRCDPISGHTALYWYRQSLGQGLEFLIYFQGNSAPDKSGLPSDRFSAERTGGSVSTLTIQRTQQEDSAVYLCASSLLGNHQPQHFGDGTRLSIL.

V and J are TRBV25-1 and TRBJ2-1; no firm D call. Germline V CDR1 and CDR2: MGHDK, SYGVNS. The CDR3 sequence is 15 residues long. V was clipped by 10 bases and J by 2 bases, with 18 bases between them. The CDR3 protein is CATQVAGAPYNEQFF. Here the CDR3 DNA reads TGTGCCACCCAAGTAGCCGGAGCGCCCTACAATGAGCAGTTCTTC. The full variable domain, rest sourced from reference TRBV25-1 and TRBJ2-1, is EADIYQTPRYLVIGTGKKITLECSQTMGHDKMYWYQQDPGMELHLIHYSYGVNSTEKGDLSSESTVSRIRTEHFPLTLESARPSHTSQYLCATQVAGAPYNEQFFGPGTRLTVL.

The chain has TRBV2 and TRBJ2-7, with 7 positions matching TRBD1. CDR3 length: 14 residues. Germline values: CDR1 SNHLY, CDR2 FYNNEI. Trimming removed 1 base from V and 2 bases from J; junction bases left unmatched: 2. CDR3: CASSEVGTAYEQYF. CDR3 in DNA: TGTGCCAGCAGTGAAGTAGGGACAGCCTACGAGCAGTACTTC.

The chain carries TRBV20-1 and TRBJ1-4; 8 bases match TRBD1. Germline CDR1 DFQATT, CDR2 SNEGSKA (reference sequence). The CDR3 sequence is 16 residues long. V trimming: 5 bases; J trimming: 2 bases; junction bases outside the gene matches: 10. CDR3 coding DNA: TGCAGTGCTCCAGACCCAGGGGGCGCGACTAATGAAAAACTGTTTTTT. This translates into CSAPDPGGATNEKLFF.